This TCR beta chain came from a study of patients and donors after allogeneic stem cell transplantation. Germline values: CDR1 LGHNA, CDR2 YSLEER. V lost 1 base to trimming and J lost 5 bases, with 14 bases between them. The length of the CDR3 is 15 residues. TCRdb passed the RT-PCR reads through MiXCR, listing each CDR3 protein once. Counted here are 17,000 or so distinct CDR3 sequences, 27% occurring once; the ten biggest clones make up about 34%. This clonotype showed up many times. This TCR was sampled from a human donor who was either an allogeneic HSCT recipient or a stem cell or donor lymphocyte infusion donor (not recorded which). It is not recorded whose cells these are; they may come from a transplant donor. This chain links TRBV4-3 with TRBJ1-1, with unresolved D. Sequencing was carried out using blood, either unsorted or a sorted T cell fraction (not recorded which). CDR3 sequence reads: CASSQGFHGPTEAFF. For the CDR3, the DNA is TGCGCCAGCAGCCAAGGATTTCATGGGCCTACTGAAGCTTTCTTT.